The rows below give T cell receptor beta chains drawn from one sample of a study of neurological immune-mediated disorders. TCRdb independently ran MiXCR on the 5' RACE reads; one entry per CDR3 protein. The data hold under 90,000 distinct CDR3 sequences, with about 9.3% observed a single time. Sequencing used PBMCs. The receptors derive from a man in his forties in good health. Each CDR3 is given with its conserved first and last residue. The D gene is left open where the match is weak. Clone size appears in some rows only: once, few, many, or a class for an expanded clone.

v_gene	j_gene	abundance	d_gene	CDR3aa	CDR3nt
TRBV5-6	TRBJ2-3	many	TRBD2	CASSQSLGGSWTDTQYF	TGTGCCAGCAGCCAATCTCTGGGCGGGAGTTGGACAGATACGCAGTATTTT
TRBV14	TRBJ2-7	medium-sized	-	CASSQVSGHTYEQYF	TGTGCCAGCAGCCAAGTGAGCGGACACACCTACGAGCAGTACTTC
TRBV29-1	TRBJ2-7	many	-	CSVEGGDRYYEQYF	TGCAGCGTTGAAGGAGGTGACAGGTACTACGAGCAGTACTTC
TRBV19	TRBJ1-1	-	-	CASLPEQGAGAFF	TGTGCCAGTCTACCGGAACAGGGAGCCGGAGCTTTCTTT
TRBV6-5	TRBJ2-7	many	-	CASSFSREQYF	TGTGCCAGCAGTTTCTCGCGAGAGCAGTACTTC
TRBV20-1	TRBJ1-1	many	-	CSARDSSRANTEAFF	TGCAGTGCTAGAGATTCCTCCAGGGCGAACACTGAAGCTTTCTTT
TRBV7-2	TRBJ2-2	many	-	CASSFQSNTGELFF	TGTGCCAGCAGCTTCCAGTCGAACACCGGGGAGCTGTTTTTT
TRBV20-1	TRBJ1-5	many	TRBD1	CSAMVTGGHQPQHF	TGCAGTGCTATGGTGACAGGGGGCCACCAGCCCCAGCATTTT
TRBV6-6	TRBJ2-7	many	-	CASSFLGGSYEQYF	TGTGCCAGCAGCTTCCTCGGGGGTTCCTACGAGCAGTACTTC
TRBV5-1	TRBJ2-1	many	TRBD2	CASSPRTSGPYNEQFF	TGCGCCAGCAGCCCTCGGACTAGCGGGCCCTACAATGAGCAGTTCTTC
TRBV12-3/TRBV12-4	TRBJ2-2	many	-	CASRSFTGELFF	TGTGCCAGCAGATCGTTCACCGGGGAGCTGTTTTTT
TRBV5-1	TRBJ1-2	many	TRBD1	CASSRDRATYGYTF	TGCGCCAGCTCTAGGGACAGGGCGACCTATGGCTACACCTTC
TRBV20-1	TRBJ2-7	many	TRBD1	CSAREWGQGIYEQYF	TGCAGTGCTAGAGAATGGGGACAGGGTATCTACGAGCAGTACTTC
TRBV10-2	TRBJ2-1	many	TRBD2	CASSDREGPTPYNEQFF	TGCGCCAGCAGTGATAGGGAGGGACCCACCCCCTACAATGAGCAGTTCTTC
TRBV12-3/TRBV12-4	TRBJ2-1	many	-	CASSFFSGREQFF	TGTGCCAGCAGTTTCTTTAGCGGACGAGAGCAGTTCTTC
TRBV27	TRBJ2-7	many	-	CASSLSWRVSAHEQYF	TGTGCCAGCAGTTTATCCTGGAGGGTCTCCGCCCACGAGCAGTACTTC
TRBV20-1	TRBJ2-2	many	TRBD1	CSAKDRTYTGELFF	TGCAGTGCTAAGGACAGGACCTACACCGGGGAGCTGTTTTTT
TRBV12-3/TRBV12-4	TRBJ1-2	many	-	CASSTRWDGGYTF	TGTGCCAGCAGTACCCGGTGGGACGGTGGCTACACCTTC
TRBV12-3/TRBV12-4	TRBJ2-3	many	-	CASSKSLARTDTQYF	TGTGCCAGCAGTAAGAGCTTAGCGAGGACAGATACGCAGTATTTT
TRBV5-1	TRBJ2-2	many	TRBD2	CASSLTSGGNTGELFF	TGCGCCAGCAGCTTGACCAGCGGGGGGAACACCGGGGAGCTGTTTTTT
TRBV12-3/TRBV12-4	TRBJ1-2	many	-	CASRDYFYGYTF	TGTGCCAGCAGGGATTACTTCTATGGCTACACCTTC
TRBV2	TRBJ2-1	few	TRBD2	CASRGTSGGHEQFF	TGTGCCAGCAGGGGGACTAGCGGGGGTCATGAGCAGTTCTTC
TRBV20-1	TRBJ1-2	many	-	CSARDYGLGYGYTF	TGCAGTGCTAGAGATTATGGCTTAGGCTATGGCTACACCTTC
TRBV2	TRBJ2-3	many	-	CASSERRDTQYF	TGTGCCAGCAGTGAACGTAGAGATACGCAGTATTTT
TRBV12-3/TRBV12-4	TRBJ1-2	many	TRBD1	CASSLGTGSGYTF	TGTGCCAGCAGCCTCGGGACAGGTAGTGGCTACACCTTC
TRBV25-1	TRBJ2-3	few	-	CATAGRMSTDTQYF	TGTGCCACCGCGGGGCGGATGAGCACAGATACGCAGTATTTT
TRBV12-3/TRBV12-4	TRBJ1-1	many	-	CASLQGTEAFF	TGTGCCAGCTTACAGGGAACTGAAGCTTTCTTT
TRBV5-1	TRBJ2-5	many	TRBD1	CASSLSAGGIGETQYF	TGCGCCAGCAGCTTGTCGGCAGGGGGCATTGGAGAGACCCAGTACTTC
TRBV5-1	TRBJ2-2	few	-	CASSLLTDTGELFF	TGCGCCAGCAGCTTGTTGACGGACACCGGGGAGCTGTTTTTT
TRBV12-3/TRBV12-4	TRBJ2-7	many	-	CASSPVLGLVDYEQYF	TGTGCCAGCAGCCCCGTTCTCGGGCTAGTGGACTACGAGCAGTACTTC
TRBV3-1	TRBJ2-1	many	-	CASSPRRVAVNEQFF	TGTGCCAGCAGCCCGCGGCGGGTTGCCGTCAATGAGCAGTTCTTC
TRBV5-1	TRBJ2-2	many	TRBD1	CASSLDRGDTGELFF	TGCGCCAGCAGCTTAGACAGGGGAGACACCGGGGAGCTGTTTTTT
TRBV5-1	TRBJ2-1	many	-	CASSLAGEQFF	TGCGCCAGCAGCTTGGCGGGTGAGCAGTTCTTC
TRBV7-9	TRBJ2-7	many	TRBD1	CASSLAQGKGEQYF	TGTGCCAGCAGCTTAGCACAGGGGAAGGGCGAGCAGTACTTC
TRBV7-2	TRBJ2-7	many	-	CASSSQGLLYEQYF	TGTGCCAGCAGTTCTCAAGGACTTCTCTACGAGCAGTACTTC
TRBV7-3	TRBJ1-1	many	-	CASSSQGNTEAFF	TGTGCCAGCAGCTCACAGGGTAACACTGAAGCTTTCTTT
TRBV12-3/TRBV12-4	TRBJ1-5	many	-	CASSAGYSNQPQHF	TGTGCCAGCAGTGCAGGCTATAGCAATCAGCCCCAGCATTTT
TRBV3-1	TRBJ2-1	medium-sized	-	CASSQVRAAVYNEQFF	TGTGCCAGCAGCCAAGTCAGGGCAGCAGTCTACAATGAGCAGTTCTTC
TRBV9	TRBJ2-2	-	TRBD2	CASSVGLGRLAGEVGELFF	TGTGCCAGCAGCGTAGGTTTGGGACGACTAGCGGGAGAAGTCGGGGAGCTGTTTTTT
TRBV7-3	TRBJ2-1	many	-	CASSLIGGTHHLSSYNEQFF	TGTGCCAGCAGCTTAATTGGGGGGACCCACCACTTAAGCTCCTACAATGAGCAGTTCTTC
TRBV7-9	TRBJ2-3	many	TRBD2	CASSLRASGLYF	TGTGCCAGCAGCTTAAGGGCTAGCGGCCTCTATTTT
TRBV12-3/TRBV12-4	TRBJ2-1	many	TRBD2	CASSFGTGGTSGGANEQFF	TGTGCCAGCAGTTTTGGGACAGGGGGAACTAGCGGGGGGGCCAATGAGCAGTTCTTC
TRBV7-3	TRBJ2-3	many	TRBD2	CASSLERGAGPRAQYF	TGTGCCAGCAGCTTAGAGCGGGGGGCCGGCCCAAGGGCGCAGTATTTT
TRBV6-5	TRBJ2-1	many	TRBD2	CASTRTSGANEQFF	TGTGCCAGCACCCGTACTAGCGGTGCAAATGAGCAGTTCTTC
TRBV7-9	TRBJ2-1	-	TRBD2	CASSSGRGGNEQFF	TGTGCCAGCAGTTCGGGGCGGGGGGGAAATGAGCAGTTCTTC
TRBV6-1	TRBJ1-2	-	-	CASHGSYGYTF	TGTGCCTCCCACGGCAGCTATGGCTACACCTTC
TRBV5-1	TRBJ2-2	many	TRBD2	CASSPGGAGELFF	TGCGCCAGCAGCCCGGGAGGGGCCGGGGAGCTGTTTTTT
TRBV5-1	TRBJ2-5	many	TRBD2	CASALAGGPLETQYF	TGCGCCAGCGCGCTAGCGGGGGGCCCTCTTGAGACCCAGTACTTC
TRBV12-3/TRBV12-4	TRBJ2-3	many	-	CASSYGHPTDTQYF	TGTGCCAGCAGCTACGGACATCCTACAGATACGCAGTATTTT
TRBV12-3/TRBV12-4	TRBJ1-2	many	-	CASSPHGSAGYTF	TGTGCCAGCAGCCCTCACGGGAGTGCTGGCTACACCTTC
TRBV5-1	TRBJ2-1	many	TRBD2	CASSLGTSGVDEQFF	TGCGCCAGCAGCCTCGGGACTAGCGGGGTGGATGAGCAGTTCTTC
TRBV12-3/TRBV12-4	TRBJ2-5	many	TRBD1	CASTKQGIQETQYF	TGTGCCAGCACCAAACAGGGGATCCAAGAGACCCAGTACTTC
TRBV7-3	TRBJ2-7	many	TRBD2	CASSGTSGGPSYEQYF	TGTGCCAGCTCCGGGACTAGCGGGGGGCCCTCCTACGAGCAGTACTTC
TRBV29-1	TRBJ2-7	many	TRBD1	CSVRTGSFYEQYF	TGCAGCGTCCGGACAGGGAGCTTCTACGAGCAGTACTTC
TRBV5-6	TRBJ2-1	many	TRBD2	CASSFGRDEQFF	TGTGCCAGCAGCTTTGGGAGGGATGAGCAGTTCTTC